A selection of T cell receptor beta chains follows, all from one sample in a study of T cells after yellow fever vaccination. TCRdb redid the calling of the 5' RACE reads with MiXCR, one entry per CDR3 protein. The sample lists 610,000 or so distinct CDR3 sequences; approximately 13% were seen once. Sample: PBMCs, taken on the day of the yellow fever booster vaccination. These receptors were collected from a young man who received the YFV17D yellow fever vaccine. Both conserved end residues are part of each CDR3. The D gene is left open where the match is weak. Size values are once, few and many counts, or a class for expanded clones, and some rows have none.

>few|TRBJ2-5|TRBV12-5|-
CASGSLETQYF
TGTGCTAGTGGTTCCCTGGAGACCCAGTACTTC
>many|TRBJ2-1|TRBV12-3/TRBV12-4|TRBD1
CATSGGPYNEQFF
TGTGCCACCTCAGGGGGCCCCTACAATGAGCAGTTCTTC
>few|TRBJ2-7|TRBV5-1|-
CASSFEVQAVRSYEQYF
TGCGCCAGCAGCTTCGAGGTTCAGGCGGTCCGCTCCTACGAGCAGTACTTC
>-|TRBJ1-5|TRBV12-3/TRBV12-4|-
CASSLAVMAQHF
TGTGCCAGCAGTTTAGCGGTTATGGCCCAGCATTTT
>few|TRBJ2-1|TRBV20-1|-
CSARLKGGDEQFF
TGCAGTGCTAGATTAAAAGGCGGAGATGAGCAGTTCTTC
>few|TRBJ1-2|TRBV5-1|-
CASSSQGSSYGYTF
TGCGCCAGCAGCTCGCAGGGATCTAGCTATGGCTACACCTTC
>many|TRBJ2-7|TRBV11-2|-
CASSRMPHEQYF
TGTGCCAGCAGCCGTATGCCCCACGAGCAGTACTTC
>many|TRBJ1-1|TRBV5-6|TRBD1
CASSIRQGRTEAFF
TGTGCCAGCAGCATCCGACAGGGCCGCACTGAAGCTTTCTTT
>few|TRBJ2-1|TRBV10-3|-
CAISAPGGTYNEQFF
TGTGCCATCAGCGCTCCGGGCGGAACTTACAATGAGCAGTTCTTC
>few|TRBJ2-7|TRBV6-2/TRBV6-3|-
CASTRGANRDSYEQYF
TGTGCCAGCACTCGGGGCGCGAACAGGGACTCCTACGAGCAGTACTTC
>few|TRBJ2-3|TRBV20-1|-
CSALRASVWVDTQYF
TGCAGTGCCCTCAGGGCTAGCGTATGGGTAGATACGCAGTATTTT
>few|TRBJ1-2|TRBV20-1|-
CSARIGRLADGYTF
TGCAGTGCTAGAATCGGGCGTCTTGCAGATGGCTACACCTTC
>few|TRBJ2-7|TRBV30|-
CAWGPTPYEQYF
TGTGCCTGGGGCCCGACCCCCTACGAGCAGTACTTC
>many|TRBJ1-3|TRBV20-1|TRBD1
CSANPPGQGTIYF
TGCAGTGCTAACCCTCCGGGACAGGGGACCATATATTTT
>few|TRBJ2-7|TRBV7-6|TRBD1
CASSFKSGTGDAYEQYF
TGTGCCAGCAGCTTTAAAAGTGGGACAGGGGATGCCTACGAGCAGTACTTC
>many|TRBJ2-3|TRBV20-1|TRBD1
CSAIRDRDETDTQYF
TGCAGTGCGATAAGGGACAGGGATGAAACAGATACGCAGTATTTT
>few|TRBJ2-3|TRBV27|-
CASRLAFADTQYF
TGTGCCAGCAGGTTAGCGTTCGCAGATACGCAGTATTTT
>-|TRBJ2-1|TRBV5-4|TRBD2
CASSSGTSGQGNEQFF
TGTGCCAGCAGCTCGGGGACTAGCGGCCAAGGTAATGAGCAGTTCTTC
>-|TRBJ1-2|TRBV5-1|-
CASSSLERGFGGYTF
TGCGCCAGCAGCTCATTAGAACGGGGGTTTGGAGGCTACACCTTC
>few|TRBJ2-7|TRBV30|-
CAWSVHASYEQYF
TGTGCCTGGAGTGTGCACGCGTCCTACGAGCAGTACTTC
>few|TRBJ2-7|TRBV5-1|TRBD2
CASSLVPLAGVGEQYF
TGCGCCAGCAGCTTGGTTCCCCTAGCGGGAGTAGGCGAGCAGTACTTC
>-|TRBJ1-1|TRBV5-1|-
CASSTKRNTEAFF
TGCGCCAGCAGCACGAAGAGGAACACTGAAGCTTTCTTT
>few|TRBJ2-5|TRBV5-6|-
CASSLNWDTRETQYF
TGTGCCAGCAGCTTGAATTGGGACACACGGGAGACCCAGTACTTC
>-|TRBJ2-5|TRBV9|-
CASSVGYSAHQETQYF
TGTGCCAGCAGCGTAGGGTATAGCGCCCACCAAGAGACCCAGTACTTC
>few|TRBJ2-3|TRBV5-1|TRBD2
CASSLGLAGSQDTQYF
TGCGCCAGCAGCTTGGGACTAGCGGGGTCCCAGGATACGCAGTATTTT
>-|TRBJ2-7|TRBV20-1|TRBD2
CSAISVSGTPDEQYF
TGCAGTGCTATATCGGTTAGCGGGACTCCCGACGAGCAGTACTTC
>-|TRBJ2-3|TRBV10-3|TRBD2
CATIAGVGGDTQYF
TGTGCCACGATAGCGGGAGTCGGGGGAGATACGCAGTATTTT
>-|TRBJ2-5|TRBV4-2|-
CASSQDARGPETQYF
TGTGCCAGCAGCCAAGATGCCCGGGGCCCGGAGACCCAGTACTTC
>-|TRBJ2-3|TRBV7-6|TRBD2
CASSLVAGGFTDTQYF
TGTGCCAGCAGCTTAGTCGCGGGAGGGTTCACAGATACGCAGTATTTT